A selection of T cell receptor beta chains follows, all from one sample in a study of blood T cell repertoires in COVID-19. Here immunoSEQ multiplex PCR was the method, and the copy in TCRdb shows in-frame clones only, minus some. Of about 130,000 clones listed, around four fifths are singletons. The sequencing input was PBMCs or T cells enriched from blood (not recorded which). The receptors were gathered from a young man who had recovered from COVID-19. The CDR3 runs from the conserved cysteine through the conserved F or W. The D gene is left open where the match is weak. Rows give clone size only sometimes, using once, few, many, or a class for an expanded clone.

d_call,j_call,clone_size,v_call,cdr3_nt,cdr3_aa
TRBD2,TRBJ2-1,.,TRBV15,TGTGCCACCAGCTGGGCTAGCGGGGGGGCAGGGGAGCAGTTCTTC,CATSWASGGAGEQFF
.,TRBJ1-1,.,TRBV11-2,TGTGCCAGCAGCCTCCTATTTACTGAAGCTTTCTTT,CASSLLFTEAFF
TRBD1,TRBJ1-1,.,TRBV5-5,TGTGCCAGCAGCTTGGCCGGGACAGGCATGAACACTGAAGCTTTCTTT,CASSLAGTGMNTEAFF
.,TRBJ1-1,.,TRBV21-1,TGTGCCAGCAGACGACAGGGCGCCACTGAAGCTTTCTTT,CASRRQGATEAFF
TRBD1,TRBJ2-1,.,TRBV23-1,TGCGCCAGCACCCACTGGGGACAGGGCGTGAACAATGAGCAGTTCTTC,CASTHWGQGVNNEQFF
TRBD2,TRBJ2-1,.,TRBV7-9,TGTGCCAGCAGCACCACTAGCGGGAGTATATACAATGAGCAGTTCTTC,CASSTTSGSIYNEQFF
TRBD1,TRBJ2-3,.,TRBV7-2,TGTGCCAGCAGCTTAGTTGGGACAGGCACAGATACGCAGTATTTT,CASSLVGTGTDTQYF
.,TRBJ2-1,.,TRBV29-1,TGCAGTTGGCCTCTTGATAACAATGAGCAGTTCTTC,CSWPLDNNEQFF
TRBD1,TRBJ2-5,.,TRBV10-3,TGTGCCATCAGACCGGGACAGGGACAAGAGACCCAGTACTTC,CAIRPGQGQETQYF
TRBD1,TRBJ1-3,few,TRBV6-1,TGTGCCAGCAGTGAAGCACAGGGGCGGGGAAACACCATATATTTT,CASSEAQGRGNTIYF
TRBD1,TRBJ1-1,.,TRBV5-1,TGCGCCAGCAGCCGACAGGGGGTCGCCACTGAAGCTTTCTTT,CASSRQGVATEAFF
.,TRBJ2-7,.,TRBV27,TGTGCCAGCAGTTTATCTCAGGGGTCCTACGAGCAGTACTTC,CASSLSQGSYEQYF
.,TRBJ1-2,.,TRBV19,TGTGCCAGTAGTATAGATAATGGAGGGACTGGCTACACCTTC,CASSIDNGGTGYTF
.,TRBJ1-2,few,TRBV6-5,TGTGCCAGCGGGCACCCCAGGGGTGGCTACACCTTC,CASGHPRGGYTF